Listed below are T cell receptor beta chains from one sample, sequenced in a study of Graves' ophthalmopathy and Graves' hyperthyroidism. TCRdb reprocessed the multiplex PCR reads via MiXCR and lists one record per CDR3 protein. The sample has more than 1,000,000 distinct CDR3 sequences; about 36% are singletons. The sample comprised peripheral blood or thyroid tissue (not recorded which). The receptor source for this set is an adult man with Graves' hyperthyroidism. Both conserved end residues are part of each CDR3.

j_call cdr3_length v_call cdr3_aa
TRBJ1-4 14 TRBV7-2 CAEANGGNNEKLFF
TRBJ2-2 12 TRBV30 CAWSGQIGELFF
TRBJ2-5 13 TRBV27 CASKWRGEGTQYF
TRBJ1-5 12 TRBV24-1 CATGGDDQPQHF
TRBJ2-2 15 TRBV5-1 CASSLGHVNTGELFF
TRBJ1-2 12 TRBV7-9 CASIDGGAGNTF
TRBJ2-5 15 TRBV25-1 CASSLTGTSVETQYF
TRBJ1-5 15 TRBV2 CASSPDRGSNQPQHF
TRBJ1-3 14 TRBV20-1 CSARQTSSGNTIYF
TRBJ1-6 14 TRBV10-3 CAISWDRDDSPLHF
TRBJ1-4 16 TRBV9 CASSVIVGRSYEKLFF
TRBJ2-7 17 TRBV20-1 CSARGIRRELIFYEQYF
TRBJ2-7 14 TRBV5-5 CASSWNMEYYEQYF
TRBJ1-4 11 TRBV29-1 CSGYRVEKLFF
TRBJ1-6 21 TRBV15 CATSREVAWSYGSSYNSPLHF
TRBJ2-2 13 TRBV20-1 CSAGGSNTGELFF
TRBJ2-7 14 TRBV5-6 CASSGIFRGGEQYF
TRBJ1-2 15 TRBV10-3 CATRRIRDKSYGYTF
TRBJ2-2 14 TRBV20-1 CSAPRQSNTGELFF
TRBJ2-2 13 TRBV7-3 CASSLGQAGELFF
TRBJ1-4 15 TRBV11-2 CASSGIPGGGEKLFF
TRBJ1-1 15 TRBV5-1 CASSLGQGLYTEAFF
TRBJ1-1 12 TRBV20-1 CSASRGRTEAFF
TRBJ2-7 15 TRBV15 CASRKTSGGIYEQYF
TRBJ2-5 13 TRBV6-1 CASIGRVRETQYF
TRBJ2-6 13 TRBV2 CASTEGGANVLTF
TRBJ2-6 18 TRBV5-1 CASSSTSGGATGANVLTF
TRBJ2-3 16 TRBV4-3 CASSQEDRGFADTQYF
TRBJ2-7 11 TRBV20-1 CSARLLYEQYF
TRBJ1-2 16 TRBV20-1 CSARDPFAQGNYGYTF
TRBJ1-2 16 TRBV10-2 CASSRTGQGRNYGYTF
TRBJ1-1 13 TRBV19 CASSQPINTEAFF
TRBJ1-1 16 TRBV10-3 CASRPWTGELHLMAFF
TRBJ2-7 15 TRBV27 CASSPGGQGDYEQYF
TRBJ1-1 12 TRBV29-1 CSVEPQGTEAFF
TRBJ1-3 15 TRBV5-1 CASSSGFTSGNTIYF
TRBJ1-2 16 TRBV2 CASSNRDRGLKDGYTF
TRBJ1-1 13 TRBV5-6 CAGSLGRGTEAFF
TRBJ1-1 14 TRBV29-1 CSVEDGTGGSEAFF
TRBJ1-2 15 TRBV20-1 CSARKHRGRGRGYTF